One sample yielded the 7 T cell receptor beta chains listed below, sequenced in a study of post-analysis software for immune sequencing data. Findings and limits, study-wide: Elevated frequency relative to controls characterized about 5 TRBV segments in patients, TRBV5-6, TRBV5-1 and TRBV20-1 among them.

Presence of unique molecular identifiers characterized the TCR beta cDNA libraries. TCRdb re-called the PCR reads with MiXCR, one entry per CDR3 protein. The data show about 260,000 distinct CDR3 sequences, with 35% to 40% seen just once and less than 6% held by the top ten. These receptors have no identified antigens. The sample was blood. Every receptor here comes from a girl under 18 with multiple sclerosis.

A note on this clonotype: A single base separates this from a much larger clone, so it may be a read error. The V call is TRBV7-9, the J call TRBJ2-5; D assignment may be TRBD1 or TRBD2 (5 bases each). V shed 8 bases and J shed 3 bases, with 16 bases lying between them. Germline CDR1 SEHNR, CDR2 FQNEAQ (reference sequence). The CDR3 extends over 14 amino acids. The CDR3 DNA is TGTGCCAGCGCCAATTCCGGGGCGGAAGAGACCCAGTACTTC. It is translated as CASANSGAEETQYF.

This chain joins TRBV29-1 and TRBJ2-3; D gene unclear. The CDR3 consists of 14 residues. The V gene lost 5 bases and the J gene lost 0 bases, with 12 bases spanning the gap. The germline V gene encodes CDR1 SQVTM and CDR2 ANQGSEA. For the CDR3, the DNA is TGCAGCGTTCGTTTATGGACGAGCACAGATACGCAGTATTTT. Protein sequence: CSVRLWTSTDTQYF.

The chain links TRBV20-1 to TRBJ1-4, with 7 bases fitting TRBD1. CDR3 size: 15 residues. J gave up 8 bases and V 2 bases, and 11 bases lay outside the gene matches. The germline V gene encodes CDR1 DFQATT and CDR2 SNEGSKA (reference sequence). CDR3 loop: CSARPPGTVREKLFF. The CDR3 bases are TGCAGTGCTAGACCGCCCGGGACAGTCCGGGAAAAACTGTTTTTT.

This clonotype has at least ten counts. The chain employs TRBV13 and TRBJ2-1; 14 bases line up with TRBD2. CDR3 length: 19 amino acids. The germline gives CDR1 PRHDT, CDR2 FYEKMQ (reference sequence). V shed 1 base, J shed 1 base, and the junction held 6 bases outside the gene matches. In nucleotides, the CDR3 is TGTGCCAGCAGCTTAGAGGGACTAGCGGGAGAGGAGTCCTACAATGAGCAGTTCTTC. This encodes CASSLEGLAGEESYNEQFF.

This clonotype has at least ten counts. The genes are TRBV20-1 and TRBJ2-1, with 7 bases identical to TRBD2. V shed 7 bases and J 0 bases; nucleotides not matched to a gene: 6. In germline, CDR1 is DFQATT, CDR2 SNEGSKA (reference sequence). CDR3 length: 14 amino acids. CDR3 coding DNA: TGCAGTGTTACTAGCGAATACTCCTACAATGAGCAGTTCTTC. Its translation is CSVTSEYSYNEQFF.

The CDR3 nucleotides read TGTGCCAGCAGTCCTCCCCCACTACCGGGGGGGTACACAGATACGCAGTATTTT. As protein: CASSPPPLPGGYTDTQYF. The chain combines TRBV2 with TRBJ2-3; 8 nucleotides line up with TRBD2. V shed 5 bases, J shed 2 bases, and the junction held 15 bases outside the gene matches. This CDR3 is 18 amino acids long. Germline assignment: CDR1 SNHLY and CDR2 FYNNEI.

In this sample, this clonotype turned up a few times. The V and J genes are TRBV27 and TRBJ1-2; D is unresolved. The ends were cut back, 2 bases at V and 2 bases at J, with 6 bases in the middle. CDR3 length: 13 residues. Germline CDR1 reads MNHEY; CDR2 reads SMNVEV (reference sequence). This CDR3 reads CASSLMRNYGYTF. The CDR3 nucleotides read TGTGCCAGCAGTTTAATGCGGAACTATGGCTACACCTTC.